The entry below describes one T cell receptor (beta chain). The data are from a study of T-cell memory formation after mild COVID-19. Study-level background: The study found TCR clusters largely donor specific.

The V gene lost 3 bases and the J gene lost 4 bases, with 9 bases spanning the gap. This CDR3 comprises 13 residues. Employing constant-segment primers, 5'RACE generated TCR alpha and TCR beta cDNA libraries bearing sample barcodes and UMIs. From the 5' RACE reads, TCRdb called clonotypes with MiXCR, one entry per CDR3 protein. Of roughly 110,000 distinct CDR3 sequences listed, around 12% are singletons. The sequenced material came from PBMCs or a T cell subset sorted from them (not recorded which). This clonotype originated in an adult woman who had mild COVID-19 (a few samples of this study predate the infection). Cell type and time point are not known. V and J are TRBV12-3 or TRBV12-4 and TRBJ1-2; D is undetermined. CDR3 in amino acids: CASSLERVYGYTF. CDR3 in DNA: TGTGCCAGCAGTTTGGAGAGGGTCTATGGCTACACCTTC.